A single sample gave rise to the 8 T cell receptor beta chains below, sequenced in a study of cytomegalovirus exposure and HLA in healthy donors. 60 Vbeta and 13 Jbeta primers were used in PCR. The repertoire was sequenced with immunoSEQ multiplex PCR; TCRdb's copy has only in-frame clones and lacks some. Of some 170,000 clones in the sample, approximately 72% are singletons; the top ten hold 2% to 3%. Input material: PBMCs. The receptors shown here come from a human donor in good health.

This chain links TRBV19 with TRBJ1-2, with TRBD1 as a possible D gene (5 bases). The V end lost 3 bases, the J end lost 8 bases, and 19 bases lay between the germline ends. From germline, CDR1 is LNHDA and CDR2 SQIVND (reference sequence). This CDR3 is built from 15 residues. The DNA of the CDR3 is TGTGCCAGTAGTATTTGGCCGTGGGCGGGGCGCGGCTACACCTTC. It is translated as CASSIWPWAGRGYTF.

The rearrangement uses TRBV7-9 and TRBJ2-2, with 7 bases that match TRBD1. This CDR3 contains 14 residues. CDR1 and CDR2 from the germline V gene are SEHNR and FQNEAQ (reference sequence). The ends lost 4 bases at V and 6 bases at J; junction bases unmatched: 5. The CDR3, as DNA: TGTGCCAGCAGCTCCCCACAGGGGCCCGGGGAGCTGTTTTTT. Translating it yields CASSSPQGPGELFF.

This clone occurred a few times. The chain recombines TRBV19 with TRBJ1-6, with D perhaps TRBD1 (5 bases). The CDR3 spans 16 residues. V lost 5 bases to trimming and J lost 4 bases, with 15 bases between them. In germline, CDR1 is LNHDA, CDR2 SQIVND (reference sequence). CDR3 sequence: CASSPSRGNYNSPLHF. The CDR3 region has the DNA TGTGCCAGTAGTCCGTCACGGGGGAATTATAATTCACCCCTCCACTTT.

V and J are TRBV7-6 and TRBJ1-1; TRBD1 agrees at 9 bases. The CDR3 runs to 14 residues. The ends lost 4 bases at V and 4 bases at J; junction bases unmatched: 4. Germline V gene data show CDR1 as SGHVS and CDR2 as FNYEAQ. CDR3 amino acids: CASSWGQGGTEAFF. DNA for the CDR3: TGTGCCAGCAGCTGGGGACAGGGAGGCACTGAAGCTTTCTTT.

The chain recombines TRBV11-2 with TRBJ2-2; 8 nucleotides agree with TRBD1. The CDR3 length is 15 residues. V shed 5 bases, J shed 1 base, and the junction held 3 bases outside the gene matches. Germline CDR1 SGHAT, CDR2 FQNNGV. The CDR3 DNA reads TGTGCCAGCAGCCGAGGACAGGGGAACACCGGGGAGCTGTTTTTT. Protein product: CASSRGQGNTGELFF.

This clone was counted only a few times. The J gene is TRBJ1-1, the V gene TRBV10-3, with 8 bases that match TRBD1. This CDR3 has 14 residues. CDR1 is ENHRY and CDR2 is SYGVKD in the germline V gene. Trimming removed 3 bases from V and 13 bases from J; junction bases left unmatched: 13. The CDR3 DNA follows: TGTGCCATCAGTGATTCAGGGGGCGCGGGTATTGTTTTCTTT. This sequence encodes CAISDSGGAGIVFF.

The chain carries TRBV19 and TRBJ2-1, with 10 bases lining up with TRBD2. This CDR3 region has 17 residues. The V segment lost 0 bases and the J segment 7 bases; nucleotides outside the gene matches: 9. The germline CDR1 and CDR2 sequences are LNHDA and SQIVND (reference sequence). CDR3 in amino acids: CASSIDSGGLARNEQFF. CDR3 coding DNA: TGTGCCAGTAGTATAGACAGTGGGGGACTAGCGAGGAATGAGCAGTTCTTC.

The rearrangement joins TRBV9 to TRBJ2-5, with 9 bases identical to TRBD2. Trimming cost V 4 bases and J 5 bases; bases outside gene matches: 6. The CDR3 extends over 14 amino acids. CDR1 and CDR2 (germline): SGDLS, YYNGEE. The CDR3 DNA reads TGTGCCAGCAGCTCCGGGACTAGCTATGAGACCCAGTACTTC. The encoded protein is CASSSGTSYETQYF.